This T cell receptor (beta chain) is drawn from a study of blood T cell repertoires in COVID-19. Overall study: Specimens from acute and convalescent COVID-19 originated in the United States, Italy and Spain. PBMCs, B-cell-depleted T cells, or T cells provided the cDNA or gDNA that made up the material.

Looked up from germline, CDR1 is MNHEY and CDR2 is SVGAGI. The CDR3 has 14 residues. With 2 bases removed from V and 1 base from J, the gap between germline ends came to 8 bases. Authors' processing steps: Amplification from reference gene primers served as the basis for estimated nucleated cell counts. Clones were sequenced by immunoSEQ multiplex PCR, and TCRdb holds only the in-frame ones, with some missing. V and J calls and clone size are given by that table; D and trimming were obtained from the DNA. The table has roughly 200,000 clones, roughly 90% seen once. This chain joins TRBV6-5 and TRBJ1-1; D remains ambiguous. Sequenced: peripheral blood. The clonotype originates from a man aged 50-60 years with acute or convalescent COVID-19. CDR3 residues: CASSYERGNTEAFF. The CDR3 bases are TGTGCCAGCAGTTACGAGCGGGGGAACACTGAAGCTTTCTTT.